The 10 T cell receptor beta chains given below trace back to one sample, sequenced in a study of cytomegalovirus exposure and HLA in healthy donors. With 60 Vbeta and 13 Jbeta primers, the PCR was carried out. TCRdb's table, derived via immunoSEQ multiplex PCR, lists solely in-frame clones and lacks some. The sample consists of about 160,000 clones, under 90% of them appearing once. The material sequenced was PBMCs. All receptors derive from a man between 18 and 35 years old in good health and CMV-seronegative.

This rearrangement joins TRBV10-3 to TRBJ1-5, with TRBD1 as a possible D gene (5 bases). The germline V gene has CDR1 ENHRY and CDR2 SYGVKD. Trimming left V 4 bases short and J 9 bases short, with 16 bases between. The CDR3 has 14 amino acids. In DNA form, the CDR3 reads TGTGCCATCAGTGGAACTGGACTCGGGGGGCCCCAGCATTTT. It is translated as CAISGTGLGGPQHF.

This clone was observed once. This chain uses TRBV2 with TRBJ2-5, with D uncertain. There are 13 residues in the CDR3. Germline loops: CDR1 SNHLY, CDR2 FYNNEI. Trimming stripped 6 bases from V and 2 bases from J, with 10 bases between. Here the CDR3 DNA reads TGTGCCAGCAGCATAAACAGTCAAGAGACCCAGTACTTC. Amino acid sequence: CASSINSQETQYF.

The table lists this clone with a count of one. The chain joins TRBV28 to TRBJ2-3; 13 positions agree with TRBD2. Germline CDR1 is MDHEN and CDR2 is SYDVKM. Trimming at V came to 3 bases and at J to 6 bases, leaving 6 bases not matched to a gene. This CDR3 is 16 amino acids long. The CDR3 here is CASSLWTSGSPDTQYF. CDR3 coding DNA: TGTGCCAGCAGTTTGTGGACTAGCGGGAGCCCCGATACGCAGTATTTT.

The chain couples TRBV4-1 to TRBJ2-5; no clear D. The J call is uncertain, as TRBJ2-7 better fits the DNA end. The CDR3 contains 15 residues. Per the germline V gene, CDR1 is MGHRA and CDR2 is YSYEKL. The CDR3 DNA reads TGCGCCAGCAACGAAGCGCCCAACCCCTCCTACGAGCAGTACTTC. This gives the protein CASNEAPNPSYEQYF.

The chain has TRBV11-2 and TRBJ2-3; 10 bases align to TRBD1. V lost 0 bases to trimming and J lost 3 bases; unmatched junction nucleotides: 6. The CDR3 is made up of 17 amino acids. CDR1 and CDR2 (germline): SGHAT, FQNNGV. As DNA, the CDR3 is TGTGCCAGCAGCTTAGATCAGAGGGACAGGGGTACAGATACGCAGTATTTT. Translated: CASSLDQRDRGTDTQYF. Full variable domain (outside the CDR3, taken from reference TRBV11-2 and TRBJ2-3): EAGVAQSPRYKIIEKRQSVAFWCNPISGHATLYWYQQILGQGPKLLIQFQNNGVVDDSQLPKDRFSAERLKGVDSTLKIQPAKLEDSAVYLCASSLDQRDRGTDTQYFGPGTRLTVL.

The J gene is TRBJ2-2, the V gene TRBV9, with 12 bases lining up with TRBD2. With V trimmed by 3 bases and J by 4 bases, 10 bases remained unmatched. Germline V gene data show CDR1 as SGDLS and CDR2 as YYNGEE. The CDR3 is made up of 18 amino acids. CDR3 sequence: CASSGTPLAGGGTGELFF. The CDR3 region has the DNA TGTGCCAGCAGCGGAACCCCACTAGCGGGAGGTGGCACCGGGGAGCTGTTTTTT.

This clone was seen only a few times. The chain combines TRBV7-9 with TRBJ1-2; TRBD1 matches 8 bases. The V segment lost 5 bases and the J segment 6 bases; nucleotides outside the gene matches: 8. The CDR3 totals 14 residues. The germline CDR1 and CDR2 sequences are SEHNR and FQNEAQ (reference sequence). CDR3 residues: CASSTGQGMDGYTF. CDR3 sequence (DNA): TGTGCCAGCAGCACAGGACAGGGAATGGATGGCTACACCTTC.

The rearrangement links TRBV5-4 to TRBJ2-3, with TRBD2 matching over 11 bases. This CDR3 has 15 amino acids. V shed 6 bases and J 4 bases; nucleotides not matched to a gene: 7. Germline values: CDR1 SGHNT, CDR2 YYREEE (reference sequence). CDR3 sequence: CASKRLAGRADTQYF. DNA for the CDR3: TGTGCCAGCAAACGACTAGCGGGAAGGGCAGATACGCAGTATTTT.

CDR3 coding DNA: TGTGCCAGCAGCTTTTGGTACCAGCGGGGAACCCCTCTCTACGAGCAGTACTTC. This encodes CASSFWYQRGTPLYEQYF. The V and J genes are TRBV5-6 and TRBJ2-5, with TRBD2 matching over 7 bases. TRBJ2-7 matches the DNA end more closely, so the J call is doubtful. The CDR3 totals 18 residues. Germline lookup yields CDR1 SGHDT and CDR2 YYEEEE.

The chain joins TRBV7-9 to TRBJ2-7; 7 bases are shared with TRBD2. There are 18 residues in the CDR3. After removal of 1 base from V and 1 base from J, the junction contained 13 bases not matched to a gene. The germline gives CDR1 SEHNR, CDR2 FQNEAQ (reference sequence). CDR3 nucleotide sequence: TGTGCCAGCAGCTTAGAGGGGCGGGAGAGGCCGCGTTCCTACGAGCAGTACTTC. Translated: CASSLEGRERPRSYEQYF.